One sample yielded the 20 T cell receptor beta chains listed below, sequenced in a study of neurological immune-mediated disorders. TCRdb ran MiXCR on the 5' RACE reads and lists one entry per CDR3 protein. The sample records under 75,000 distinct CDR3 sequences, approximately 3.3% being singletons. Material: PBMCs. These receptors originate from a woman in her forties or fifties with multiple sclerosis.

This clonotype has a count of ten or more. In DNA form, the CDR3 reads TGCAGTGCTAGAGAGACTATTACCTACAATGAGCAGTTCTTC. Its translation is CSARETITYNEQFF. J is TRBJ2-1 and V is TRBV20-1, with D perhaps TRBD2 (5 bases). CDR3 size: 14 residues. Between the trimmed V and J ends, which lost 0 bases and 2 bases, there was a span of 8 bases. The germline CDR1 and CDR2 sequences are DFQATT and SNEGSKA (reference sequence).

This clonotype appeared many times. The chain links TRBV5-6 to TRBJ1-1; D is possibly TRBD1 (5 bases). Per germline, CDR1 SGHDT and CDR2 YYEEEE. The CDR3 sequence is 12 residues long. The V gene lost 6 bases and the J gene lost 7 bases, with 13 bases spanning the gap. DNA of the CDR3: TGTGCCAGCACCCTCGGGACGGTTGAAGCTTTCTTT. Its protein is CASTLGTVEAFF. Full variable domain (missing parts from reference TRBV5-6 and TRBJ1-1): DAGVTQSPTHLIKTRGQQVTLRCSPKSGHDTVSWYQQALGQGPQFIFQYYEEEERQRGNFPDRFSGHQFPNYSSELNVNALLLGDSALYLCASTLGTVEAFFGQGTRLTVV.

This clonotype was seen repeatedly, ten times or more. This chain links TRBV5-1 with TRBJ2-7; D is perhaps TRBD1 (6 bases). CDR1 is SGHRS, CDR2 YFSETQ, per germline. The CDR3 length is 15 residues. V lost 4 bases, J lost 0 bases, and 14 bases lay in between. CDR3 nucleotide sequence: TGCGCCAGCAGCCAGGACGGGACACTCTCCTACGAGCAGTACTTC. Its protein product is CASSQDGTLSYEQYF.

This clonotype was seen a handful of times. At one of its ends the junction is not consistent with the germline gene, which may arise from a read error. The rearrangement uses TRBV28 and TRBJ1-6, with D perhaps TRBD1 (6 bases). This CDR3 contains 15 residues. Germline lookup yields CDR1 MDHEN and CDR2 SYDVKM. CDR3 region: CASSLVRGQNSTLNF. Here the CDR3 DNA reads TGTGCCAGCAGTCTTGTACGGGGGCAAAATTCAACCCTCAACTTT.

This clonotype was picked up many times. The rearrangement links TRBV12-3 or TRBV12-4 to TRBJ2-3; D tentatively reads TRBD1 or TRBD2 (5 bases each). CDR3 length: 15 amino acids. V lost 10 bases, J lost 1 base, and 18 bases lay in between. The CDR3, as DNA: TGTGCCACCGAGGGGAGCGGCAGTCGCACAGATACGCAGTATTTT. Its translation is CATEGSGSRTDTQYF.

This clonotype has at least ten counts. The chain recombines TRBV5-1 with TRBJ2-3; 9 bases line up with TRBD1. After removal of 2 bases from V and 2 bases from J, the junction contained 6 bases not matched to a gene. Per germline, CDR1 SGHRS and CDR2 YFSETQ. This CDR3 is 16 amino acids long. The DNA for the CDR3 is TGCGCCAGCAGCTTCGCGACAGGGGGATACACAGATACGCAGTATTTT. Amino acid sequence: CASSFATGGYTDTQYF.

The sample holds many counts of this clonotype. This rearrangement joins TRBV24-1 to TRBJ2-1; 12 bases agree with TRBD2. The V and J ends lost 4 bases and 4 bases, in that order; junction bases with no gene match: 4. CDR1 KGHDR and CDR2 SFDVKD come from the germline V gene. This CDR3 comprises 16 residues. CDR3 sequence reads: CATSDQTSGSYNEQFF. In nucleotides, the CDR3 is TGTGCCACCAGTGACCAGACTAGCGGGAGTTACAATGAGCAGTTCTTC.

This clonotype has a handful of counts. A much larger clone sits a single nucleotide away, making a read error possible. The chain has TRBV5-1 and TRBJ2-1; no clear D. The CDR3 has 15 amino acids. Germline lookup yields CDR1 SGHRS and CDR2 YFSETQ. Trimming removed 0 bases from V and 2 bases from J, with 9 bases in between. This CDR3 reads CASSLASTTYNEQFF. In DNA form, the CDR3 reads TGCGCCAGCAGCTTGGCATCGACAACCTACAATGAGCAGTTCTTC.

The sample holds many counts of this clonotype. The V call is TRBV6-2 or TRBV6-3, the J call TRBJ2-1, with TRBD2 as a possible D gene (6 bases). Germline loops: CDR1 MNHEY, CDR2 SVGEGT. The CDR3 spans 13 residues. Trimming cost V 6 bases and J 6 bases, with 12 bases left between them. Written as DNA, the CDR3 is TGTGCCAGCAGGAGGAGGGCCCTCAATGAGCAGTTCTTC. Residues: CASRRRALNEQFF.

This clonotype turned up a few times. A much larger clone differs by one base, so this may be a read error. The CDR3 loop is CATSEGTSRQQYF. The CDR3 DNA reads as TGTGCCACCAGCGAGGGGACGTCCCGGCAGCAGTACTTC. This chain uses TRBV24-1 with TRBJ2-7; tentatively, D is TRBD1 or TRBD2 (5 bases each). Looked up from germline, CDR1 is KGHDR and CDR2 is SFDVKD. The CDR3 runs 13 residues. Trimming left V 7 bases short and J 8 bases short, with 17 bases between.

This clonotype showed up many times. The genes are TRBV7-2 and TRBJ2-3; D is undetermined. This CDR3 region has 13 residues. Trimming removed 3 bases from V and 2 bases from J, with 6 bases in between. Per the germline V gene, CDR1 is SGHTA and CDR2 is FQGNSA. CDR3 sequence: CASSFLNTDTQYF. CDR3 DNA sequence: TGTGCCAGCAGCTTCTTGAACACAGATACGCAGTATTTT.

This clonotype was seen ten or more times. This chain joins TRBV10-3 and TRBJ2-3; perhaps D is TRBD1 or TRBD2 (5 bases each). The CDR3 runs to 16 residues. Germline CDR1 and CDR2: ENHRY and SYGVKD. The V end was cut by 3 bases, the J end by 3 bases, with 16 bases between. The CDR3 nucleotides read TGTGCCATCAGTGAAGGGCGAGGGGAAGTAACAGATACGCAGTATTTT. It is translated as CAISEGRGEVTDTQYF.

This clonotype has at least ten counts. The gene calls are TRBV5-1 and TRBJ2-2; TRBD1 might be the D (5 bases). The CDR3 has 12 residues. V dropped 7 bases and J dropped 6 bases, with 10 bases sitting between them. Germline V gene sequence: CDR1 SGHRS, CDR2 YFSETQ. The CDR3 coding sequence is TGCGCCAGCCGTAAGGGGTCCGGGGAGCTGTTTTTT. Its protein product is CASRKGSGELFF.

This clonotype was seen many times. This chain connects TRBV20-1 to TRBJ1-1, with 8 bases lining up with TRBD1. This CDR3 contains 14 residues. Per germline, CDR1 DFQATT and CDR2 SNEGSKA (reference sequence). Unmatched junction bases numbered 6, after V lost 0 bases and J lost 6 bases. The CDR3 region is CSAREGTDRAEAFF. CDR3 sequence (DNA): TGCAGTGCTAGAGAGGGAACGGACAGGGCTGAAGCTTTCTTT.

This clonotype was seen many times. V usage is TRBV20-1 and J usage is TRBJ2-1; 7 nucleotides align to TRBD1. From germline, CDR1 is DFQATT and CDR2 SNEGSKA (reference sequence). CDR3 length equals 13 residues. Trimming removed 7 bases from V and 5 bases from J; junction bases left unmatched: 8. CDR3 loop: CSEPGQSDNEQFF. As DNA, the CDR3 is TGCAGTGAACCGGGACAGTCAGACAATGAGCAGTTCTTC.

Concerning this clonotype: Because the CDR3 is missing its conserved closing phenylalanine or tryptophan, this is likely a read error. The chain couples TRBV27 to TRBJ2-3; possible D gene TRBD1, 5 bases. The CDR3 extends over 14 amino acids. The V gene lost 8 bases and the J gene lost 1 base, with 13 bases spanning the gap. CDR1 is MNHEY and CDR2 is SMNVEV in the germline V gene (reference sequence). The CDR3 spells CASSKTRGTDTQYN. The CDR3 DNA sequence: TGTGCCAGCTCCAAAACCAGGGGCACAGATACGCAGTATAAT.

This clonotype showed up many times. The chain has TRBV7-2 and TRBJ1-5; 8 nucleotides match TRBD1. Trimming took 1 base from V and 7 from J; bases not matched to a gene: 6. The CDR3 length is 15 residues. Germline loops: CDR1 SGHTA, CDR2 FQGNSA. The CDR3 bases are TGTGCCAGCAGCTTAGTTCAGGGGGCAGGGCAGCCCCAGCATTTT. It specifies CASSLVQGAGQPQHF. Drawing the rest from reference TRBV7-2 and TRBJ1-5, the complete variable domain is GAGVSQSPSNKVTEKGKDVELRCDPISGHTALYWYRQSLGQGLEFLIYFQGNSAPDKSGLPSDRFSAERTGGSVSTLTIQRTQQEDSAVYLCASSLVQGAGQPQHFGDGTRLSIL.

This clonotype has ten or more counts. CDR3 protein: CASSQEGADTQYF. The CDR3 nucleotides are TGTGCCAGCAGCCAAGAAGGGGCAGATACGCAGTATTTT. V gene TRBV3-1 combines with J gene TRBJ2-3, with TRBD1 as a possible D gene (5 bases). Germline V gene lookup returns CDR1 LGHDT and CDR2 YNNKEL (reference sequence). The CDR3 has 13 residues. V was clipped by 0 bases and J by 4 bases, with 5 bases between them.

This clonotype showed up many times. The chain combines TRBV7-6 with TRBJ1-1; no reliable D call. The CDR3 totals 13 residues. Trimming pared 5 bases from V and 3 bases from J, leaving 10 bases between. The germline CDR1 and CDR2 sequences are SGHVS and FNYEAQ. The CDR3 region has the DNA TGTGCCAGCAGCGGTGGTAGCGACACTGAAGCTTTCTTT. Translating gives CASSGGSDTEAFF. Full variable domain (missing parts from reference TRBV7-6 and TRBJ1-1): GAGVSQSPRYKVTKRGQDVALRCDPISGHVSLYWYRQALGQGPEFLTYFNYEAQQDKSGLPNDRFSAERPEGSISTLTIQRTEQRDSAMYRCASSGGSDTEAFFGQGTRLTVV.

This clonotype was observed at least ten times. This sequence joins TRBV21-1 and TRBJ1-6; TRBD1 is the table's D call and was not checked against the DNA. TRBV21-1 is a listed pseudogene. The CDR3 contains 16 residues. In DNA, the CDR3 is TGTGCCAGCAGTTTGAGGAATAGGGGGTGGAATTCACCCCTCCACTTT. It encodes CASSLRNRGWNSPLHF.